This T cell receptor beta chain was sequenced in a study of T cells in Graves' hyperthyroidism and ophthalmopathy. It was RNA transcripts that yielded the amplified TCR beta CDR3 regions. TCR CDR3 underwent first-round RT-PCR with the HTBI primer set. TCRdb passed the multiplex PCR reads through MiXCR, listing each CDR3 protein once. The repertoire holds hundreds of thousands of distinct CDR3 sequences, with approximately 24% as singletons. V trimming: 3 bases; J trimming: 2 bases; junction bases outside the gene matches: 12. The length of the CDR3 is 17 residues. Looked up from germline, CDR1 is SEHNR and CDR2 is FQNEAQ (reference sequence). At least ten counts were recorded for this clonotype. Each person with ophthalmopathy scored at least 3 on the Clinical Activity Score, reached NOSPECS grade 4 or higher, and had been ill under 3 months.

The chain uses TRBV7-9 and TRBJ1-1, with 7 bases fitting TRBD1. The receptor's source is a woman in her 30s with Graves' ophthalmopathy. Sequenced material: blood. CDR3 loop: CASSFTWTGRGNTEAFF. In DNA form, the CDR3 reads TGTGCCAGCAGCTTCACATGGACAGGCAGAGGCAACACTGAAGCTTTCTTT.